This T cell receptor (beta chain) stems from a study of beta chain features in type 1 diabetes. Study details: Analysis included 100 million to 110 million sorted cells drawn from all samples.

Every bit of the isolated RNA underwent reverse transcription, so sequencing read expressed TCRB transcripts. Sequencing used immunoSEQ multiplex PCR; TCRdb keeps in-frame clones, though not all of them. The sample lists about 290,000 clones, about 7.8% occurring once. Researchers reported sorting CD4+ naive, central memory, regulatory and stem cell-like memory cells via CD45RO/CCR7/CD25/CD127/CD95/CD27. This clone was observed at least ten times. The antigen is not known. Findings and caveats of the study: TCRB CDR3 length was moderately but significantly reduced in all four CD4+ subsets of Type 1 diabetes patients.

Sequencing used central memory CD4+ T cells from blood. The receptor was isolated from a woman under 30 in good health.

The CDR3 protein is CASSLARGLAADEQFF. The CDR3 DNA sequence: TGCGCCAGCAGCTTGGCCCGCGGACTAGCTGCGGATGAGCAGTTCTTC. The chain is built from TRBV5-1 and TRBJ2-1, with 8 bases matching TRBD2. The CDR3 contains 16 residues. CDR1 is SGHRS, CDR2 YFSETQ, per germline. After removal of 0 bases from V and 8 bases from J, the junction contained 10 bases not matched to a gene. Complete variable domain (other parts from reference TRBV5-1 and TRBJ2-1): KAGVTQTPRYLIKTRGQQVTLSCSPISGHRSVSWYQQTPGQGLQFLFEYFSETQRNKGNFPGRFSGRQFSNSRSEMNVSTLELGDSALYLCASSLARGLAADEQFFGPGTRLTVL.